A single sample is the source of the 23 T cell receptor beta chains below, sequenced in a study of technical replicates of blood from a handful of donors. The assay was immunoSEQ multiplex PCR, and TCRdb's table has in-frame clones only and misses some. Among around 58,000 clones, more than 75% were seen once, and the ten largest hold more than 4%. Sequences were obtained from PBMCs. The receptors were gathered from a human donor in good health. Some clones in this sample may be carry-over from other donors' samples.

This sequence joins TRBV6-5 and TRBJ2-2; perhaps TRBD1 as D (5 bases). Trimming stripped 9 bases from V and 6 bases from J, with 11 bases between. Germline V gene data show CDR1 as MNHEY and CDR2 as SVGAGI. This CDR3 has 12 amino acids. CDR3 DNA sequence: TGTGCCAGTACGAAGGGGTCCGGGGAGCTGTTTTTT. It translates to CASTKGSGELFF.

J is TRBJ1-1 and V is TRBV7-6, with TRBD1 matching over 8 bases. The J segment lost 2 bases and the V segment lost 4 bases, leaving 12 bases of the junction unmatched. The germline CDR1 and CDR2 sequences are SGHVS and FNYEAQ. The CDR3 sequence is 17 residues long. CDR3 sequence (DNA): TGTGCCAGCAGCTCACCAGGGGGCAGGGTCATTAACACTGAAGCTTTCTTT. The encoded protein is CASSSPGGRVINTEAFF.

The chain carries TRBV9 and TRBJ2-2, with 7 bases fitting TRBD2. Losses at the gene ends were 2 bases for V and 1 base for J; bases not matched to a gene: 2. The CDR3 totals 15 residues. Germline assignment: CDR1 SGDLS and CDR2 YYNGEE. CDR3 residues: CASSVQRGNTGELFF. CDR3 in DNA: TGTGCCAGCAGCGTCCAGCGGGGGAACACCGGGGAGCTGTTTTTT.

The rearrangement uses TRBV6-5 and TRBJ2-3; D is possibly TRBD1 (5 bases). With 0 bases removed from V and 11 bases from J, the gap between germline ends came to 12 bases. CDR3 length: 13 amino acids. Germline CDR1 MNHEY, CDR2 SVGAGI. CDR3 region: CASSYSGRERQYF. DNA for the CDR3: TGTGCCAGCAGTTACTCAGGCAGGGAAAGGCAGTATTTT.

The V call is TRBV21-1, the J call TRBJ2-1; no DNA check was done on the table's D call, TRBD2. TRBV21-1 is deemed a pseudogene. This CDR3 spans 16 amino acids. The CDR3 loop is CASSKDLAHPHNEQFF. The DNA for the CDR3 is TGTGCCAGCAGCAAAGATCTAGCGCATCCTCACAATGAGCAGTTCTTC.

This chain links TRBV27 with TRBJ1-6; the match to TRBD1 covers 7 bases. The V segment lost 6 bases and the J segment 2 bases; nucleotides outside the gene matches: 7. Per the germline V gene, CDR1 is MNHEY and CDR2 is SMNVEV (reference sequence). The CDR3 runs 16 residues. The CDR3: CASRTAGTAYNSPLHF. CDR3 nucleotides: TGTGCCAGCAGGACAGCCGGGACAGCCTATAATTCACCCCTCCACTTT.

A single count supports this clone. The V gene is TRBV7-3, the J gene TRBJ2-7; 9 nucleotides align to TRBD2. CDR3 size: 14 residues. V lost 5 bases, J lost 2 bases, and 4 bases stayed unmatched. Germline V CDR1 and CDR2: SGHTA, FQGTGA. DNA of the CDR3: TGTGCCAGCAGCGCCGGGACTAGCCCCTACGAGCAGTACTTC. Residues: CASSAGTSPYEQYF. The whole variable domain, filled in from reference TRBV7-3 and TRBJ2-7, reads GAGVSQTPSNKVTEKGKYVELRCDPISGHTALYWYRQSLGQGPEFLIYFQGTGAADDSGLPNDRFFAVRPEGSVSTLKIQRTERGDSAVYLCASSAGTSPYEQYFGPGTRLTVT.

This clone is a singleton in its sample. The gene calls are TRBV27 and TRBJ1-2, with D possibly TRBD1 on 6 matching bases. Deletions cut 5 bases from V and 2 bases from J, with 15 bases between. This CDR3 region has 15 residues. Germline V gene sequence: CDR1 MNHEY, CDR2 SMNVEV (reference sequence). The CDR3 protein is CASSKRQGTNYGYTF. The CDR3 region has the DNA TGTGCCAGCAGTAAGCGCCAGGGGACCAACTATGGCTACACCTTC.

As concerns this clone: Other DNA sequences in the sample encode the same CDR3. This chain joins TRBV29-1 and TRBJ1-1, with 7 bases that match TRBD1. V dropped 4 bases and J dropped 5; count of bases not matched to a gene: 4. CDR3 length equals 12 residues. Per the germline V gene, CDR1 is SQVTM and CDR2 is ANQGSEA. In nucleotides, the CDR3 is TGCAGCGTTGGACAGGGTAGGACTGAAGCTTTCTTT. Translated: CSVGQGRTEAFF.

The CDR3 is CASSPKTGRETQYF. The CDR3 DNA follows: TGTGCCAGCAGTCCTAAGACAGGGAGGGAGACCCAGTACTTC. This rearrangement joins TRBV27 to TRBJ2-5; the D gene is possibly TRBD1 (7 bases). Germline V gives CDR1 MNHEY, CDR2 SMNVEV (reference sequence). Trimming took 5 bases from V and 5 from J, leaving 15 bases between them. The CDR3 is made up of 14 amino acids.

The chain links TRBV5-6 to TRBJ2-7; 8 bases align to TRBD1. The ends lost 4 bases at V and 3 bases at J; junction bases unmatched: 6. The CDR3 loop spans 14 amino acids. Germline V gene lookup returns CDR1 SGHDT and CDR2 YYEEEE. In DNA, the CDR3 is TGTGCCAGCAGCACAGGGGGGCTCCTCTACGAGCAGTACTTC. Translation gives CASSTGGLLYEQYF.

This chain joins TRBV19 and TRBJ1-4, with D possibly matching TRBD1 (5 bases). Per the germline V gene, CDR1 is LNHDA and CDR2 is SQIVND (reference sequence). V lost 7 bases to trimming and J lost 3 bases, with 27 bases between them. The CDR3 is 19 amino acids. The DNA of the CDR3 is TGTGCCAGTATTTGGGTCAGGGTGGGGGGGATTGTAGCTAATGAAAAACTGTTTTTT. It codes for CASIWVRVGGIVANEKLFF.

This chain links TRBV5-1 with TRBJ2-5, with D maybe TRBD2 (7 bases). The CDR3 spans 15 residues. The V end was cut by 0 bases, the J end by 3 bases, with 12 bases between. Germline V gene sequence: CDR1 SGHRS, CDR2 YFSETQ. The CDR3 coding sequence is TGCGCCAGCAGCTTGGTGGCGGGGGCGGAAGAGACCCAGTACTTC. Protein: CASSLVAGAEETQYF.

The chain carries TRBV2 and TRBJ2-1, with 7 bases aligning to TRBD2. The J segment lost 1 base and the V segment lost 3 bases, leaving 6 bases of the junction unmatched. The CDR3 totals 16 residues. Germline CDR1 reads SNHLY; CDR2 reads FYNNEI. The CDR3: CASSELTSASYNEQFF. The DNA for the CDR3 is TGTGCCAGCAGTGAGTTAACTAGCGCATCCTACAATGAGCAGTTCTTC. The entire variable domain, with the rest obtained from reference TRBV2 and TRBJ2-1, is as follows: EPEVTQTPSHQVTQMGQEVILRCVPISNHLYFYWYRQILGQKVEFLVSFYNNEISEKSEIFDDQFSVERPDGSNFTLKIRSTKLEDSAMYFCASSELTSASYNEQFFGPGTRLTVL.

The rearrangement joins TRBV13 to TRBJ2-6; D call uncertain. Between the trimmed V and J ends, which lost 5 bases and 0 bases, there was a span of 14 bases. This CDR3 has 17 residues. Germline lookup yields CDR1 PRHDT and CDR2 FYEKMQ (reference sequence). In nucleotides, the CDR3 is TGTGCCAGCAGCGACCGACTTGCACGCTCTGGGGCCAACGTCCTGACTTTC. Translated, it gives CASSDRLARSGANVLTF.

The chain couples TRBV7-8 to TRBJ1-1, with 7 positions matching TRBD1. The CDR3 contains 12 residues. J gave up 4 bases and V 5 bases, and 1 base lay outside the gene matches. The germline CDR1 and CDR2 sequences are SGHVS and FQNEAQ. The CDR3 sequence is CASSPGGTEAFF. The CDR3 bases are TGTGCCAGCAGCCCAGGGGGCACTGAAGCTTTCTTT.

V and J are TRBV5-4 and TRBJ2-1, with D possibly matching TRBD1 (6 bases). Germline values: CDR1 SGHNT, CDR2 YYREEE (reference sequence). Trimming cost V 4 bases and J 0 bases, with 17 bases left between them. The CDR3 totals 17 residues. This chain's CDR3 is CASSVYRGGRSYNEQFF. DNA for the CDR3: TGTGCCAGCAGCGTCTATCGAGGGGGTCGCTCCTACAATGAGCAGTTCTTC.

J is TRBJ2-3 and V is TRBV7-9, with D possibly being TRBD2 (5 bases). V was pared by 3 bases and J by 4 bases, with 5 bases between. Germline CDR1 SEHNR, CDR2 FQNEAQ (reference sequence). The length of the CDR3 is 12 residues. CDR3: CASSFGADTQYF. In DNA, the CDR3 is TGTGCCAGCAGCTTCGGGGCAGATACGCAGTATTTT.

CDR3 sequence: CASSLVSSRQETQYF. The CDR3 DNA reads as TGTGCCAGCAGCTTAGTTTCTAGCCGGCAAGAGACCCAGTACTTC. The gene calls are TRBV7-2 and TRBJ2-5, with D maybe TRBD2 (5 bases). CDR1 is SGHTA, CDR2 FQGNSA, per germline. This CDR3 spans 15 amino acids. V shed 1 base and J shed 2 bases, with 11 bases lying between them.

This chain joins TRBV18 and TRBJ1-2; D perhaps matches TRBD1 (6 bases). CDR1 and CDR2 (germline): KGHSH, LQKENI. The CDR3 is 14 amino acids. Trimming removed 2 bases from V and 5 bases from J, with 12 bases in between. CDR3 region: CASSPNTGNYGYTF. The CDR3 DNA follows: TGTGCCAGCTCACCAAATACAGGGAATTATGGCTACACCTTC. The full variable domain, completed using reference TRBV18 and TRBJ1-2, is NAGVMQNPRHLVRRRGQEARLRCSPMKGHSHVYWYRQLPEEGLKFMVYLQKENIIDESGMPKERFSAEFPKEGPSILRIQQVVRGDSAAYFCASSPNTGNYGYTFGSGTRLTVV.

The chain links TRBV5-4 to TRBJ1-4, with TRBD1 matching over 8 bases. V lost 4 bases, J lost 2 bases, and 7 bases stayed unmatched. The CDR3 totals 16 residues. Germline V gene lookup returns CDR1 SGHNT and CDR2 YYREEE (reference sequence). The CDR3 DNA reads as TGTGCCAGCAGCCCTGGCTCAGGGGGCACTAATGAAAAACTGTTTTTT. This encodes CASSPGSGGTNEKLFF.

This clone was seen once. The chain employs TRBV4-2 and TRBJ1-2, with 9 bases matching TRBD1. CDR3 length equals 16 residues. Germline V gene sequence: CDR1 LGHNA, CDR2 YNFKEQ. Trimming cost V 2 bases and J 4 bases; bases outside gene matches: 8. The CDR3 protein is CASSQTAEGQGYGYTF. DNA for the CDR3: TGTGCCAGCAGCCAAACTGCCGAGGGACAGGGCTATGGCTACACCTTC.

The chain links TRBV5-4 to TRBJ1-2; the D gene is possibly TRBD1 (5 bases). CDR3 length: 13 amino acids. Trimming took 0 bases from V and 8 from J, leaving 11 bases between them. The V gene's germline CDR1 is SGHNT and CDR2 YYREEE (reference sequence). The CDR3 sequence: CASSLERGYGYTF. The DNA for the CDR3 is TGTGCCAGCAGCTTGGAACGGGGGTACGGCTACACCTTC.